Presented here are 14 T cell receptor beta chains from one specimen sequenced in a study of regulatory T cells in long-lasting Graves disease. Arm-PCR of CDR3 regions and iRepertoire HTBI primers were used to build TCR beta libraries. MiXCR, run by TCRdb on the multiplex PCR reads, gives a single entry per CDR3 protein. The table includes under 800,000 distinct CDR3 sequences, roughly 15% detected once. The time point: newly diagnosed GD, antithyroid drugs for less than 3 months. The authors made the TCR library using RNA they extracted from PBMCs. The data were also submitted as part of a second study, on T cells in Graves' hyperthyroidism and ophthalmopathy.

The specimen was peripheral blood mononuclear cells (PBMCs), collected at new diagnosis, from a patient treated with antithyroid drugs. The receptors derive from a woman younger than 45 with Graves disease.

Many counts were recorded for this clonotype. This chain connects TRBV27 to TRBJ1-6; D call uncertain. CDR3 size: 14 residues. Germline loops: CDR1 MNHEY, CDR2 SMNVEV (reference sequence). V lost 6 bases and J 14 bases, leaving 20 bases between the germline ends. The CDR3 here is CASSLSGLPGALHF. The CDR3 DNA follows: TGTGCCAGCAGCCTATCGGGCCTACCGGGAGCCCTCCACTTT.

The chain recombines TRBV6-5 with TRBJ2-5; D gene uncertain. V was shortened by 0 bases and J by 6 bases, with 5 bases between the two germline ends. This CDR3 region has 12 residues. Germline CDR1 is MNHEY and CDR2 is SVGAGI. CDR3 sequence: CASSYSIQTQYF. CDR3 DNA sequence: TGTGCCAGCAGTTACTCCATCCAGACCCAGTACTTC.

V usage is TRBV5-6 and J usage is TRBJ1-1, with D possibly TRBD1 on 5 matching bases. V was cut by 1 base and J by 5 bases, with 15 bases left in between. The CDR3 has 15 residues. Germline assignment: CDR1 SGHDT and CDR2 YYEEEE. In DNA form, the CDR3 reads TGTGCCAGCAGCTTGATTCGGGGGGGGAGAACTGAAGCTTTCTTT. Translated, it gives CASSLIRGGRTEAFF.

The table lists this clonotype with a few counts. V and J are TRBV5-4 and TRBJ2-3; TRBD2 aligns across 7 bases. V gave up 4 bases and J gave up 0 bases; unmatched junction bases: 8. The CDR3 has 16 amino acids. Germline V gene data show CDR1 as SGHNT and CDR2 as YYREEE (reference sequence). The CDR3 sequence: CASSPTLAESTDTQYF. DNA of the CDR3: TGTGCCAGCAGCCCGACCCTAGCGGAAAGCACAGATACGCAGTATTTT.

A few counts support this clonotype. The CDR3 region has the DNA TGTGCCAGCAGCTCCCGGACTAGCGGGAGGGATGAGCAGTACTTC. Translated: CASSSRTSGRDEQYF. The chain has TRBV13 and TRBJ2-7; TRBD2 agrees at 15 bases. CDR1 and CDR2 from the germline V gene are PRHDT and FYEKMQ (reference sequence). V trimming: 4 bases; J trimming: 7 bases; junction bases outside the gene matches: 5. The CDR3 contains 15 residues.

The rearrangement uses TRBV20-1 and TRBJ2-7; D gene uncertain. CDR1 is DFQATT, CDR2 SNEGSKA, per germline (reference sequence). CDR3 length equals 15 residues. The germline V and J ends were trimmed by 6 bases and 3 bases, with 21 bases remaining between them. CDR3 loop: CSALAIETPDYEQYF. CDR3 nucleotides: TGCAGTGCCCTTGCTATTGAGACTCCAGACTACGAGCAGTACTTC.

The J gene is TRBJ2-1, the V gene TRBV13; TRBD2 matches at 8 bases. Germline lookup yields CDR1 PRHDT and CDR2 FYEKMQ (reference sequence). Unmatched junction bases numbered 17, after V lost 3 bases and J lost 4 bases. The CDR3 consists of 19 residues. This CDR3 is CASSFYLLSGKAHYNEQFF. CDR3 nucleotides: TGTGCCAGCAGCTTTTACCTACTTAGCGGGAAAGCACATTACAATGAGCAGTTCTTC.

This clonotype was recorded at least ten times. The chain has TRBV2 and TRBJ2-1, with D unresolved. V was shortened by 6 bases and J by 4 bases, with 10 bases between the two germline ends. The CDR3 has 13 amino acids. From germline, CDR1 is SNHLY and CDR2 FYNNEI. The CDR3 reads CASRPTAYNEQFF. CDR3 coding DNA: TGTGCCAGCAGGCCAACAGCGTACAATGAGCAGTTCTTC.

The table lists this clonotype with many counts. The CDR3 nucleotides read TGTGCCAGCAAAACGGGACGGAACACTGAAGCTTTCTTT. Encoded protein: CASKTGRNTEAFF. The chain has TRBV28 and TRBJ1-1; tentative D call: TRBD1 (5 bases). Between the trimmed V and J ends, which lost 7 bases and 1 base, there was a span of 10 bases. The CDR3 is made up of 13 amino acids. Germline CDR1 reads MDHEN; CDR2 reads SYDVKM.

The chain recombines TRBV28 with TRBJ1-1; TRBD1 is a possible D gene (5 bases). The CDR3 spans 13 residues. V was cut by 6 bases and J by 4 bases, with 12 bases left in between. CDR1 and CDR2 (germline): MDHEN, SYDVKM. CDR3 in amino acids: CASRTGGSTEAFF. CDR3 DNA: TGTGCCAGCAGGACTGGGGGTAGCACTGAAGCTTTCTTT. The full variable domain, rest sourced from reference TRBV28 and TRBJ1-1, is DVKVTQSSRYLVKRTGEKVFLECVQDMDHENMFWYRQDPGLGLRLIYFSYDVKMKEKGDIPEGYSVSREKKERFSLILESASTNQTSMYLCASRTGGSTEAFFGQGTRLTVV.

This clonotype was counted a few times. CDR3 protein: CSAEADEETQYF. The DNA of the CDR3 is TGCAGTGCCGAAGCAGATGAGGAGACCCAGTACTTC. V and J are TRBV20-1 and TRBJ2-5, with unresolved D. V was trimmed by 6 bases and J by 5 bases, leaving 13 bases between them. The CDR3 length is 12 residues. Germline V CDR1 and CDR2: DFQATT, SNEGSKA (reference sequence).

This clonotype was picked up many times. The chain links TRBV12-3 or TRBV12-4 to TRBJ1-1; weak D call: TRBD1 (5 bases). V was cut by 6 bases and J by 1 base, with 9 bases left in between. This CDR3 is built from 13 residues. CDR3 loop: CASRWGTNTEAFF. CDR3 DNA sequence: TGTGCCAGCAGGTGGGGGACGAACACTGAAGCTTTCTTT.

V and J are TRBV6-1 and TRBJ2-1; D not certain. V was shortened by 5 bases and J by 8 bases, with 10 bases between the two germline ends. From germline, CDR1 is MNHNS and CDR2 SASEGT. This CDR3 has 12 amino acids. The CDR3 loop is CASSRTYHEQFF. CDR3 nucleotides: TGTGCCAGCAGTAGAACCTATCATGAGCAGTTCTTC.

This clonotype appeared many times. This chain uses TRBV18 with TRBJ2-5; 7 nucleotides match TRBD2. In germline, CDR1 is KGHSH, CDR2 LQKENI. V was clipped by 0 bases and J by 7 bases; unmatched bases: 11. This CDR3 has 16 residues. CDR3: CASSPPNPAGVGTQYF. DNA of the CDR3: TGTGCCAGCTCACCACCCAACCCCGCGGGGGTCGGGACCCAGTACTTC.